The source of this TCR beta chain is a study of blood T cell repertoires in COVID-19. Using immunoSEQ multiplex PCR, the repertoire was profiled, and TCRdb retains in-frame clones only, with some absent. The data hold around 64,000 clones, with about nine tenths observed a single time. Per the germline V gene, CDR1 is KGHSH and CDR2 is LQKENI. The CDR3 is 13 residues long. V lost 1 base and J lost 5, with 6 bases in between. The TCR originated in a man aged 45 to 65 with active COVID-19. The sample consisted of peripheral blood. The chain has TRBV18 and TRBJ2-1; D gene uncertain. The CDR3 is CASSPRQNNEQFF. CDR3 nucleotide sequence: TGTGCCAGCTCACCACGGCAGAACAATGAGCAGTTCTTC.